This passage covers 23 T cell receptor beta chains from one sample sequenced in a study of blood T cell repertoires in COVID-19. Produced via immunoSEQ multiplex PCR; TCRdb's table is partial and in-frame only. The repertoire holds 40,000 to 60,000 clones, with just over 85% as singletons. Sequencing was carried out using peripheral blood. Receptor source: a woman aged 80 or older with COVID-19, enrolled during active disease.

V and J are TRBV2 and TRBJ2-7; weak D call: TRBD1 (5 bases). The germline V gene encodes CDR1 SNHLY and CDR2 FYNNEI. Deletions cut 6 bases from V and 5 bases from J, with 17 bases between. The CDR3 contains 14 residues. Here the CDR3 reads CASSRRGRDDEQYF. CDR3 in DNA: TGTGCCAGCAGCCGCCGAGGCAGGGATGACGAGCAGTACTTC.

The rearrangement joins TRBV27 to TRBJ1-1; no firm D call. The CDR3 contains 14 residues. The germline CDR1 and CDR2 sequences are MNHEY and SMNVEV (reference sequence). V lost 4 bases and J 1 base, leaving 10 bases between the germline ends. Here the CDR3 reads CASSSPGRNTEAFF. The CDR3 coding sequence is TGTGCCAGCAGTTCCCCGGGTCGGAACACTGAAGCTTTCTTT.

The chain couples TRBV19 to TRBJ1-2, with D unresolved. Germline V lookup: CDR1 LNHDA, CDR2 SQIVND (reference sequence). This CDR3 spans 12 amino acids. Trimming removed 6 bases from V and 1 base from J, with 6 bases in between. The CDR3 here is CASRLSNYGYTF. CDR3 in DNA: TGTGCCAGTAGGCTTAGTAACTATGGCTACACCTTC.

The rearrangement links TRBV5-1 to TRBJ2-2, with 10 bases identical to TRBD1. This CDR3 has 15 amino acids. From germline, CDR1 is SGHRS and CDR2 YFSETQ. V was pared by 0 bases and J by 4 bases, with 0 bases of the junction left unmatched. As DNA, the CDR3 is TGCGCCAGCAGCTTGGGACAGGGGGCCACCGGGGAGCTGTTTTTT. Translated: CASSLGQGATGELFF.

CDR3 in DNA: TGTGCCAGCAGCCTCGGTCCCGAGGGAAACACCATATATTTT. Translated: CASSLGPEGNTIYF. This chain joins TRBV5-6 and TRBJ1-3; D not certain. V lost 4 bases to trimming and J lost 4 bases, with 12 bases between them. The CDR3 is 14 residues long. The germline V gene encodes CDR1 SGHDT and CDR2 YYEEEE.

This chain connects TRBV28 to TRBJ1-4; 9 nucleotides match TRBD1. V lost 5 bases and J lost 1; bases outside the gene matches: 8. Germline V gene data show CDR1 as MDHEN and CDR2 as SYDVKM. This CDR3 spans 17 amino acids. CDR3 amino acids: CASSTPGQGVTNEKLFF. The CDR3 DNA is TGTGCCAGCAGTACACCGGGACAGGGTGTAACTAATGAAAAACTGTTTTTT.

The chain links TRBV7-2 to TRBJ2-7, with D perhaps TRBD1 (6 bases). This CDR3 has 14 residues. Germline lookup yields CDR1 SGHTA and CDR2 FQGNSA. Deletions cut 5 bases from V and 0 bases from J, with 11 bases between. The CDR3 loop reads CASSPWDNSYEQYF. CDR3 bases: TGTGCCAGCAGCCCGTGGGACAACTCCTACGAGCAGTACTTC.

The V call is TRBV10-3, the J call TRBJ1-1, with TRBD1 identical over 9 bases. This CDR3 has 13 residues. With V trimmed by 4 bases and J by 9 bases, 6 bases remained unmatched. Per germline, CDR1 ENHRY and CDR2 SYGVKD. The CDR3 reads CAISAGTGRQAFF. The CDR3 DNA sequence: TGTGCCATCAGTGCTGGGACAGGGAGACAAGCTTTCTTT.

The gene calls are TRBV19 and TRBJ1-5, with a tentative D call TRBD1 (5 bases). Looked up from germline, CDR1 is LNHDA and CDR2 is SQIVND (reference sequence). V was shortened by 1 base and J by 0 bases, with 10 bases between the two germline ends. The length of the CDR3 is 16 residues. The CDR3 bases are TGTGCCAGTAGTATAGCAGGGCCCCATAGCAATCAGCCCCAGCATTTT. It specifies CASSIAGPHSNQPQHF.

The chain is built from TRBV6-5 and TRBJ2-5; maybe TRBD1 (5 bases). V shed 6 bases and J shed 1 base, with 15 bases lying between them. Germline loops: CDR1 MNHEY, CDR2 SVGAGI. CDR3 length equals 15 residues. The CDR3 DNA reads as TGTGCCAGCAGCGACCAGACAGTTCTCCAAGAGACCCAGTACTTC. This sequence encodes CASSDQTVLQETQYF.

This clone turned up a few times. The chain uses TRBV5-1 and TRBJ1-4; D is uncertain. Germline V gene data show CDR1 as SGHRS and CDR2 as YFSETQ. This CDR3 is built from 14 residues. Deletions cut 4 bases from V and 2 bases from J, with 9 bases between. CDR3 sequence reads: CASSLGNTNEKLFF. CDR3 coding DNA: TGCGCCAGCAGCCTCGGGAACACTAATGAAAAACTGTTTTTT.

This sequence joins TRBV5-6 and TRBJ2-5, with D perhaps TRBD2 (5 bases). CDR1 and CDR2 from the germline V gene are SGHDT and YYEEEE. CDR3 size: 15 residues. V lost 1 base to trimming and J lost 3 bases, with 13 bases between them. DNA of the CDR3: TGTGCCAGCAGCTTGTTCCGGGGTTCGGAAGAGACCCAGTACTTC. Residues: CASSLFRGSEETQYF.

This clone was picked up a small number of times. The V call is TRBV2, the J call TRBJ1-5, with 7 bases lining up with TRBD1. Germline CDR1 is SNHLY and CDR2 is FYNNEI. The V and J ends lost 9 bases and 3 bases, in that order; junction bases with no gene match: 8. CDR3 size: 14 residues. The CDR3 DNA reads TGTGCCAGTACATCAGACAGGGTCAATCAGCCCCAGCATTTT. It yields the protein CASTSDRVNQPQHF.

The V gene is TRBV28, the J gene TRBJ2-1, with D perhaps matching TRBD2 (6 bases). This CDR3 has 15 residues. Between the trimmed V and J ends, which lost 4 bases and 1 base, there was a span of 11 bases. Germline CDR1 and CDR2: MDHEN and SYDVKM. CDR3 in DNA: TGTGCCAGCAGTTCCCCAGGGAGGTCCTACAATGAGCAGTTCTTC. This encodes CASSSPGRSYNEQFF. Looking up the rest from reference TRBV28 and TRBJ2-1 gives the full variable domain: DVKVTQSSRYLVKRTGEKVFLECVQDMDHENMFWYRQDPGLGLRLIYFSYDVKMKEKGDIPEGYSVSREKKERFSLILESASTNQTSMYLCASSSPGRSYNEQFFGPGTRLTVL.

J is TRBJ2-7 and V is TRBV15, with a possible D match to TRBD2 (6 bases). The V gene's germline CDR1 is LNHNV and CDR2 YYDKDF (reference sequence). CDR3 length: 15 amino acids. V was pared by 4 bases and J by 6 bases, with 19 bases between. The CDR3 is CATSTTRTKWSEQYF. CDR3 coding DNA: TGTGCCACCAGCACGACCCGGACTAAGTGGAGCGAGCAGTACTTC.

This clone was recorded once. This CDR3 reads CASSIRGGAKGYTF. CDR3 bases: TGTGCCAGTAGTATCAGAGGGGGCGCAAAGGGCTACACCTTC. The chain uses TRBV19 and TRBJ1-2, with 7 bases matching TRBD1. Germline trimming cut 3 bases from V and 8 bases from J; bases unmatched to any gene: 9. Germline CDR1 LNHDA, CDR2 SQIVND (reference sequence). The length of the CDR3 is 14 residues.

The CDR3 bases are TGTGCCAGCTCGCGCGCAGTAGGGGGTGGAAACACCATATATTTT. Amino acid sequence: CASSRAVGGGNTIYF. The gene calls are TRBV18 and TRBJ1-3; possible D gene TRBD1, 6 bases. From germline, CDR1 is KGHSH and CDR2 LQKENI. CDR3 length equals 15 residues. V lost 6 bases, J lost 3 bases, and 15 bases lay in between.

CDR3 residues: CASSLRGRPTGELFF. Written as DNA, the CDR3 is TGTGCCAGCAGTTTGCGCGGGCGCCCCACCGGGGAGCTGTTTTTT. The chain is built from TRBV28 and TRBJ2-2; D is perhaps TRBD2 (5 bases). The CDR3 runs to 15 residues. With 3 bases removed from V and 4 bases from J, the gap between germline ends came to 12 bases. Germline V gene data show CDR1 as MDHEN and CDR2 as SYDVKM.

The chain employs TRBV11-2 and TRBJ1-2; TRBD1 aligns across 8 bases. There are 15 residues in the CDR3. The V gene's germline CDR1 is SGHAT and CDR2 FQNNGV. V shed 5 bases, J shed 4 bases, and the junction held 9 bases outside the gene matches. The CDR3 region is CASSPTRQGSYGYTF. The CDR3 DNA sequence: TGTGCCAGCAGCCCCACCCGACAGGGGAGCTATGGCTACACCTTC.

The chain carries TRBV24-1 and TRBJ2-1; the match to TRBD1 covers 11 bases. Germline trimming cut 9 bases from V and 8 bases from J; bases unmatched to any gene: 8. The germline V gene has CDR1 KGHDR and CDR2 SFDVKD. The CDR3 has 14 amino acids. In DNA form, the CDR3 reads TGTGCCACCTGGACAGGGGGCACGAGGGATGAGCAGTTCTTC. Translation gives CATWTGGTRDEQFF.

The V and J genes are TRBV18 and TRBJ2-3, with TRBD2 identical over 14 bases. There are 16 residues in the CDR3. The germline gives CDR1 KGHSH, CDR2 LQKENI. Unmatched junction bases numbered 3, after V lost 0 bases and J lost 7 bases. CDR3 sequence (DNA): TGTGCCAGCTCACCACCCGGGACTAGCGGGAGTAATACGCAGTATTTT. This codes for CASSPPGTSGSNTQYF.

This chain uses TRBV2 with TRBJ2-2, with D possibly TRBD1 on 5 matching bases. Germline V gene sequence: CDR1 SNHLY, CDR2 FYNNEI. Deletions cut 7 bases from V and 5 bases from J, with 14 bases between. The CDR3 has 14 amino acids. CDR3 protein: CASTARTNTGELFF. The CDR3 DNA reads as TGTGCCAGCACCGCGAGGACAAATACCGGGGAGCTGTTTTTT.

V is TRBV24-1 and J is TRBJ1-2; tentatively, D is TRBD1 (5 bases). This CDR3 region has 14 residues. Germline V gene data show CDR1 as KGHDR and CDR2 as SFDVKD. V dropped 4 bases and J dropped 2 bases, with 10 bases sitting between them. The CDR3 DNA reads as TGTGCCACCAGTGAGTCCGACAGAAACTATGGCTACACCTTC. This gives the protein CATSESDRNYGYTF.